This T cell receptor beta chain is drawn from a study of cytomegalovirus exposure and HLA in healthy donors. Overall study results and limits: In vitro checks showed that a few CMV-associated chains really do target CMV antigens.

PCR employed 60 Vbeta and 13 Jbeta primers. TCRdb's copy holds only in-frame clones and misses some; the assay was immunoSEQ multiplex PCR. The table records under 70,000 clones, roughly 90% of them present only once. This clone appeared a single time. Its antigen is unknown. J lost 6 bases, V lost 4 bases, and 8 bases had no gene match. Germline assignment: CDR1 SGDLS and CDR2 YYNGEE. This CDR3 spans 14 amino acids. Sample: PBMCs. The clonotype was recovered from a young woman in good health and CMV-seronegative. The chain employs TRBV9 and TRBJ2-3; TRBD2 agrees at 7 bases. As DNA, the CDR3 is TGTGCCAGCAGCACTAGCGCCGAGCAGGATACGCAGTATTTT. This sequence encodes CASSTSAEQDTQYF.